This entry concerns a single T cell receptor beta chain. The sample originates from a study of blood T cell repertoires in COVID-19. Study-level background: The samples span acute and convalescent COVID-19 from the United States, Italy and Spain. PBMCs, B-cell-depleted T cells, or T cells were the source of the cDNA or gDNA that made up the material.

Authors' processing steps: Estimates of nucleated cell counts were drawn from the amplification of reference gene primers. Data came from immunoSEQ multiplex PCR; TCRdb stores just in-frame clones and leaves some out. Clone size and the V and J calls come from that table; the DNA yielded D and trimming. This sample has 55,000 to 75,000 clones, with about 80% found just once. Sequenced input: peripheral blood. The receptor's source is a man between 65 and 85 years old with acute or convalescent COVID-19.

For the CDR3, the DNA is TGTGCCAGCAGCTGGCGGGGGCCCAACACTGAAGCTTTCTTT. This translates into CASSWRGPNTEAFF. V gene TRBV6-2 or TRBV6-3 combines with J gene TRBJ1-1, with TRBD1 as a possible D gene (6 bases). CDR3 size: 14 residues. From germline, CDR1 is MNHEY and CDR2 SVGEGT. Trimming pared 6 bases from V and 2 bases from J, leaving 13 bases between.